What follows are 25 T cell receptor beta chains derived from one specimen sequenced in a study of T cell responses to AZD1222 COVID-19 vaccine. The assay was immunoSEQ multiplex PCR, and TCRdb's table has in-frame clones only and misses some. The data show about 59,000 clones, roughly nine tenths seen once. The starting material was peripheral blood, obtained 28 days after the second AZD1222 dose. These receptors originate from an adult who received the AZD1222 COVID-19 vaccine.

The chain uses TRBV6-4 and TRBJ1-6; D is uncertain. There are 14 residues in the CDR3. Germline CDR1 and CDR2: MRHNA and SNTAGT. V was cut by 3 bases and J by 7 bases, with 10 bases left in between. DNA for the CDR3: TGTGCCAGCAGTGAATGGGGATCGAATTCACCCCTCCACTTT. This encodes CASSEWGSNSPLHF.

The chain recombines TRBV5-5 with TRBJ1-5; D possibly corresponds to TRBD1 (5 bases). This CDR3 is 15 amino acids long. Deletions cut 0 bases from V and 4 bases from J, with 11 bases between. The germline V gene has CDR1 SGHKS and CDR2 YYEKEE (reference sequence). The CDR3 loop is CASSLAGGVNQPQHF. The CDR3, as DNA: TGTGCCAGCAGCTTGGCCGGGGGGGTTAATCAGCCCCAGCATTTT.

CDR3 sequence (DNA): TGTGCCAGCAGTTTTAAGAGTATGAACACTGAAGCTTTCTTT. This codes for CASSFKSMNTEAFF. The V gene is TRBV27, the J gene TRBJ1-1; D gene uncertain. Looked up from germline, CDR1 is MNHEY and CDR2 is SMNVEV (reference sequence). The V gene lost 3 bases and the J gene lost 0 bases, with 8 bases spanning the gap. This CDR3 comprises 14 residues.

The chain carries TRBV18 and TRBJ2-3; 7 bases are a match to TRBD1. The V gene's germline CDR1 is KGHSH and CDR2 LQKENI. The V segment lost 3 bases and the J segment 2 bases; nucleotides outside the gene matches: 2. This CDR3 region has 14 residues. Here the CDR3 reads CASSPGQYTDTQYF. Here the CDR3 DNA reads TGTGCCAGCTCACCGGGACAGTACACAGATACGCAGTATTTT.

This clone was observed once. V and J are TRBV2 and TRBJ2-7; 11 bases fit TRBD2. Losses at the gene ends were 6 bases for V and 2 bases for J; bases not matched to a gene: 6. The germline gives CDR1 SNHLY, CDR2 FYNNEI. The CDR3 contains 15 residues. CDR3 in DNA: TGTGCCAGCAGGCTCGGACTAGCGGGTCCCTACGAGCAGTACTTC. Its translation: CASRLGLAGPYEQYF.

V is TRBV28 and J is TRBJ1-1; D is possibly TRBD1 (6 bases). This CDR3 is built from 15 residues. V shed 3 bases and J shed 1 base, with 12 bases lying between them. The germline gives CDR1 MDHEN, CDR2 SYDVKM. CDR3 DNA sequence: TGTGCCAGCAGTTTGGGGGCGACTAGGAACACTGAAGCTTTCTTT. Its translation: CASSLGATRNTEAFF.

This clone showed up just once. The chain is built from TRBV9 and TRBJ2-1, with 12 bases matching TRBD2. The junction had 6 bases not matched to a gene; V was cut back by 0 bases and J by 5 bases. Germline V lookup: CDR1 SGDLS, CDR2 YYNGEE. This CDR3 spans 17 amino acids. CDR3 bases: TGTGCCAGCAGCGTAGAGGTACTAGCGGGGGGCCACAATGAGCAGTTCTTC. Its protein is CASSVEVLAGGHNEQFF.

This chain's CDR3 is CASTHRSSYNEQFF. CDR3 DNA: TGTGCCAGCACCCACAGGAGCTCCTACAATGAGCAGTTCTTC. This chain links TRBV5-8 with TRBJ2-1, with D perhaps matching TRBD1 (5 bases). The V end was cut by 6 bases, the J end by 0 bases, with 10 bases between. The CDR3 spans 14 residues. Germline CDR1 and CDR2: SGHTS and YDEGEE.

The chain links TRBV6-5 to TRBJ1-1; D not certain. V lost 0 bases to trimming and J lost 2 bases, with 13 bases between them. The CDR3 contains 16 residues. Looked up from germline, CDR1 is MNHEY and CDR2 is SVGAGI. The CDR3 nucleotides read TGTGCCAGCAGTTACTCGAGCGGGCGGGTCAACACTGAAGCTTTCTTT. Translated: CASSYSSGRVNTEAFF.

The V call is TRBV5-1, the J call TRBJ1-2; D is undetermined. The length of the CDR3 is 14 residues. The V gene lost 2 bases and the J gene lost 0 bases, with 8 bases spanning the gap. Germline V gene lookup returns CDR1 SGHRS and CDR2 YFSETQ. The CDR3, as DNA: TGCGCCAGCAGCTTAGAGGTGGCTAACTATGGCTACACCTTC. The encoded protein is CASSLEVANYGYTF.

This clone has just one count. The rearrangement uses TRBV10-3 and TRBJ2-1, with 7 bases matching TRBD1. The length of the CDR3 is 13 residues. Germline V gene sequence: CDR1 ENHRY, CDR2 SYGVKD. J was trimmed by 3 bases and V by 11 bases; bases with no gene match: 7. CDR3 bases: TGTGCCCCACAAGACAGGGTCTACAATGAGCAGTTCTTC. Amino acids: CAPQDRVYNEQFF.

The rearrangement uses TRBV30 and TRBJ1-1; D possibly corresponds to TRBD1 (6 bases). The ends were cut back, 2 bases at V and 3 bases at J, with 10 bases in the middle. The germline gives CDR1 GTSNPN, CDR2 SVGIG (reference sequence). The CDR3 extends over 13 amino acids. In DNA, the CDR3 is TGTGCCTGGAGTAGGGGGTGGGACACTGAAGCTTTCTTT. It translates to CAWSRGWDTEAFF.

This clone was detected once. The chain recombines TRBV5-6 with TRBJ1-4; D is uncertain. Trimming removed 2 bases at V and 2 bases at J, with 4 bases between. CDR1 and CDR2 from the germline V gene are SGHDT and YYEEEE. The CDR3 runs to 13 residues. The CDR3 is CASSFGTNEKLFF. Here the CDR3 DNA reads TGTGCCAGCAGCTTCGGTACTAATGAAAAACTGTTTTTT.

The rearrangement uses TRBV28 and TRBJ2-7, with a tentative D call TRBD1 (6 bases). V was clipped by 6 bases and J by 2 bases, with 14 bases between them. The CDR3 runs to 14 residues. Germline V CDR1 and CDR2: MDHEN, SYDVKM. The CDR3 DNA reads as TGTGCCAGCAGACGAGACAGGTTACCCTACGAGCAGTACTTC. Its translation is CASRRDRLPYEQYF.

This chain joins TRBV7-6 and TRBJ2-2; D perhaps matches TRBD1 (5 bases). With 0 bases removed from V and 5 bases from J, the gap between germline ends came to 10 bases. Germline CDR1 is SGHVS and CDR2 is FNYEAQ. The CDR3 covers 15 residues. CDR3 protein: CASSLASQGTGELFF. CDR3 nucleotides: TGTGCCAGCAGCTTAGCTTCTCAGGGAACCGGGGAGCTGTTTTTT.

The CDR3 spells CTSSQVCRVFSVDSGEKLFF. In DNA form, the CDR3 reads TGCACCAGCAGCCAAGTTTGTCGGGTGTTCAGTGTGGATTCTGGGGAAAAACTGTTTTTT. The chain employs TRBV1 and TRBJ1-4. TRBV1 is noted as a pseudogene. There are 20 residues in the CDR3.

The rearrangement joins TRBV7-2 to TRBJ2-3; 8 bases fit TRBD2. CDR3 length: 16 residues. After removal of 3 bases from V and 2 bases from J, the junction contained 7 bases not matched to a gene. Per germline, CDR1 SGHTA and CDR2 FQGNSA. CDR3: CASSLGGRTSTDTQYF. The CDR3 coding sequence is TGTGCCAGCAGCTTGGGCGGGAGGACCTCCACAGATACGCAGTATTTT. The whole variable domain, remainder taken from reference TRBV7-2 and TRBJ2-3, is GAGVSQSPSNKVTEKGKDVELRCDPISGHTALYWYRQSLGQGLEFLIYFQGNSAPDKSGLPSDRFSAERTGGSVSTLTIQRTQQEDSAVYLCASSLGGRTSTDTQYFGPGTRLTVL.

Points on this clone: A junction end diverges from the germline sequence, so it may reflect a read error. The chain recombines TRBV27 with TRBJ2-2; TRBD1 agrees at 7 bases. The CDR3 spans 15 residues. The germline V gene encodes CDR1 MNHEY and CDR2 SMNVEV (reference sequence). CDR3 in DNA: TGTGCCAGCAGTTTAGGCAGGGGGAACGCCGGGGAGCTGTTTTTT. Its protein product is CASSLGRGNAGELFF.

This clone was seen once. V is TRBV9 and J is TRBJ2-1; TRBD2 agrees at 8 bases. Germline CDR1 SGDLS, CDR2 YYNGEE. V lost 0 bases and J lost 6; bases outside the gene matches: 5. The CDR3 has 15 amino acids. CDR3: CASSVAAGGSNEQFF. The CDR3 DNA reads TGTGCCAGCAGCGTAGCGGCGGGAGGTAGCAATGAGCAGTTCTTC.

J is TRBJ2-2 and V is TRBV28; 11 bases match TRBD2. Germline values: CDR1 MDHEN, CDR2 SYDVKM. The V gene end was trimmed by 5 bases and the J gene end by 2 bases; junction bases not matched to a gene: 1. CDR3 length: 15 residues. The CDR3 region is CASSLAGGNTGELFF. CDR3 nucleotide sequence: TGTGCCAGCAGTCTAGCGGGGGGAAACACCGGGGAGCTGTTTTTT.

This chain links TRBV5-4 with TRBJ2-1; D call uncertain. This CDR3 comprises 15 residues. CDR1 is SGHNT and CDR2 is YYREEE in the germline V gene (reference sequence). Trimming shortened V by 3 bases and J by 4 bases, and 14 bases separated the two germline ends. The CDR3 loop is CASSSQVIRYNEQFF. DNA of the CDR3: TGTGCCAGCAGCTCGCAAGTCATTCGGTACAATGAGCAGTTCTTC.

This chain uses TRBV5-1 with TRBJ2-2, with TRBD2 matching 8 bases. CDR1 and CDR2 from the germline V gene are SGHRS and YFSETQ. With 0 bases clipped from V and 0 bases from J, the junction kept 7 bases outside the gene matches. The CDR3 covers 18 residues. The CDR3 is CASSLVLGTSSNTGELFF. CDR3 DNA sequence: TGCGCCAGCAGCTTGGTTCTTGGGACTAGTTCGAACACCGGGGAGCTGTTTTTT.

The chain is built from TRBV10-2 and TRBJ2-3; D might be TRBD2 (6 bases). Trimming stripped 8 bases from V and 3 bases from J, with 21 bases between. CDR3 size: 16 residues. Per the germline V gene, CDR1 is WSHSY and CDR2 is SAAADI. CDR3 amino acids: CASQGLSGSGTDTQYF. The CDR3 coding sequence is TGCGCCAGCCAAGGCCTCTCCGGGAGTGGAACAGATACGCAGTATTTT.

The chain has TRBV19 and TRBJ1-1, with D unclear. V shed 6 bases and J shed 1 base, with 12 bases lying between them. Looked up from germline, CDR1 is LNHDA and CDR2 is SQIVND (reference sequence). There are 14 residues in the CDR3. The CDR3 protein is CASRDGLRNTEAFF. The CDR3 bases are TGTGCCAGTAGGGACGGTTTAAGGAACACTGAAGCTTTCTTT.

V usage is TRBV11-3 and J usage is TRBJ2-3, with D possibly called TRBD1 or TRBD2 (7 bases each). This CDR3 region has 15 residues. Deletions cut 8 bases from V and 5 bases from J, with 20 bases between. Looked up from germline, CDR1 is SGHNT and CDR2 is YENEEA. The CDR3 sequence: CASLTRGGAIDTQYF. The DNA of the CDR3 is TGTGCCAGCCTAACCAGGGGGGGGGCCATAGATACGCAGTATTTT. The full variable domain, its missing parts supplied by reference TRBV11-3 and TRBJ2-3, is EAGVVQSPRYKIIEKKQPVAFWCNPISGHNTLYWYLQNLGQGPELLIRYENEEAVDDSQLPKDRFSAERLKGVDSTLKIQPAELGDSAVYLCASLTRGGAIDTQYFGPGTRLTVL.